A single sample gave rise to the 27 T cell receptor beta chains below, sequenced in a study of T cells in Graves' hyperthyroidism and ophthalmopathy. Amplification yielded TCR beta CDR3 regions, with RNA transcripts as the source. A set of HTBI primers served as the primers for a first-round RT-PCR of the TCR CDR3. TCRdb re-analysed the multiplex PCR reads in MiXCR, keeping a single row per CDR3 protein. The sample includes some 400,000 distinct CDR3 sequences, around 13% of them seen just once. The sample comprised blood. These receptor sequences come from an older woman with Graves' hyperthyroidism.

This clonotype occurred many times. V usage is TRBV2 and J usage is TRBJ1-1; perhaps TRBD1 as D (5 bases). The V end was cut by 5 bases, the J end by 0 bases, with 10 bases between. The CDR3 spans 14 residues. Germline assignment: CDR1 SNHLY and CDR2 FYNNEI. For the CDR3, the DNA is TGTGCCAGCAGTAGACAGACCATGAACACTGAAGCTTTCTTT. Protein sequence: CASSRQTMNTEAFF.

This clonotype has ten or more counts. V usage is TRBV9 and J usage is TRBJ2-1; D gene ambiguous. V was cut by 0 bases and J by 5 bases, with 9 bases left in between. CDR1 and CDR2 (germline): SGDLS, YYNGEE. This CDR3 spans 14 amino acids. The chain's CDR3 is CASSVGNTHNEQFF. CDR3 bases: TGTGCCAGCAGCGTAGGAAATACCCACAATGAGCAGTTCTTC. The full variable domain, with the rest looked up from reference TRBV9 and TRBJ2-1, is DSGVTQTPKHLITATGQRVTLRCSPRSGDLSVYWYQQSLDQGLQFLIQYYNGEERAKGNILERFSAQQFPDLHSELNLSSLELGDSALYFCASSVGNTHNEQFFGPGTRLTVL.

A few counts support this clonotype. This rearrangement joins TRBV2 to TRBJ1-5, with TRBD1 identical over 8 bases. CDR1 is SNHLY and CDR2 is FYNNEI in the germline V gene. This CDR3 region has 13 residues. With V trimmed by 7 bases and J by 15 bases, 14 bases remained unmatched. CDR3 sequence: CASTGTGLRLRHF. The CDR3 DNA sequence: TGTGCCAGCACCGGGACAGGCCTAAGGCTTCGGCATTTT.

Ten or more counts support this clonotype. The J gene is TRBJ2-3, the V gene TRBV7-9; D unclear. This CDR3 comprises 15 residues. V lost 5 bases, J lost 1 base, and 13 bases lay in between. CDR1 is SEHNR and CDR2 is FQNEAQ in the germline V gene (reference sequence). CDR3 residues: CASSPRSMGTDTQYF. DNA for the CDR3: TGTGCCAGCAGCCCGAGGTCGATGGGCACAGATACGCAGTATTTT.

V gene TRBV7-6 combines with J gene TRBJ1-3; D gene ambiguous. The CDR3 runs 14 residues. The germline gives CDR1 SGHVS, CDR2 FNYEAQ. V gave up 0 bases and J gave up 4 bases, with 7 bases separating them. The CDR3 DNA is TGTGCCAGCAGCTTAGCCGGGGTCGGAAACACCATATATTTT. Encoded protein: CASSLAGVGNTIYF.

This clonotype was detected many times. The chain recombines TRBV12-3 or TRBV12-4 with TRBJ1-2; no clear D gene. There are 13 residues in the CDR3. V lost 6 bases to trimming and J lost 7 bases, with 15 bases between them. CDR3 sequence reads: CASSPIVLGGYTF. The CDR3 DNA reads TGTGCCAGCAGCCCGATTGTCCTGGGTGGCTACACCTTC.

This clonotype was counted ten times or more. The genes are TRBV24-1 and TRBJ2-3; TRBD1 might be the D (6 bases). V gave up 4 bases and J gave up 5 bases, with 12 bases separating them. Germline V gene lookup returns CDR1 KGHDR and CDR2 SFDVKD. The CDR3 length is 14 residues. The CDR3 loop is CATSDPGAGDTQYF. CDR3 nucleotide sequence: TGTGCCACCAGTGACCCAGGGGCAGGAGATACGCAGTATTTT.

This clonotype was picked up many times. The chain is built from TRBV3-1 and TRBJ2-5, with D possibly TRBD2 on 6 matching bases. Per germline, CDR1 LGHDT and CDR2 YNNKEL (reference sequence). The CDR3 is made up of 18 amino acids. The ends were cut back, 4 bases at V and 4 bases at J, with 25 bases in the middle. This CDR3 is CASSRWKQEIGRGETQYF. DNA of the CDR3: TGTGCCAGCAGCCGGTGGAAACAGGAGATCGGGAGAGGAGAGACCCAGTACTTC.

There are many counts of this clonotype. The chain couples TRBV20-1 to TRBJ1-1; 7 nucleotides match TRBD1. In germline, CDR1 is DFQATT, CDR2 SNEGSKA (reference sequence). V lost 1 base, J lost 1 base, and 9 bases stayed unmatched. The CDR3 spans 16 residues. The DNA for the CDR3 is TGCAGTGCTAGAGTGGGACGGACAGGTCCGAACACTGAAGCTTTCTTT. Translated, it gives CSARVGRTGPNTEAFF.

This chain connects TRBV12-3 or TRBV12-4 to TRBJ2-5; 9 positions match TRBD2. The CDR3 length is 15 residues. V lost 6 bases to trimming and J lost 5 bases; unmatched junction nucleotides: 10. CDR3 loop: CASSRSGRMGETQYF. The CDR3 DNA is TGTGCCAGCAGCCGTAGCGGGAGAATGGGGGAGACCCAGTACTTC.

The table lists this clonotype with many counts. The gene calls are TRBV28 and TRBJ2-2; D perhaps matches TRBD1 (6 bases). This CDR3 region has 16 residues. V was pared by 3 bases and J by 6 bases, with 17 bases between. The germline CDR1 and CDR2 sequences are MDHEN and SYDVKM. The CDR3 region has the DNA TGTGCCAGCAGTTTTATCACAGGGTTAGGACCCGGGGAGCTGTTTTTT. Translation gives CASSFITGLGPGELFF.

The chain couples TRBV12-5 to TRBJ1-3, with D hard to call. Germline V CDR1 and CDR2: LGHNT, FRNRAP. With 6 bases removed from V and 2 bases from J, the gap between germline ends came to 8 bases. CDR3 length: 13 residues. The CDR3 sequence is CASGPHTGNTIYF. The DNA of the CDR3 is TGTGCTAGTGGACCCCACACTGGAAACACCATATATTTT.

This clonotype showed up just a few times. The chain recombines TRBV7-9 with TRBJ1-6; possibly TRBD1 for D (6 bases). Deletions cut 5 bases from V and 5 bases from J, with 13 bases between. Germline V gives CDR1 SEHNR, CDR2 FQNEAQ (reference sequence). The CDR3 totals 15 residues. The CDR3 DNA is TGTGCCAGCAGCCCCGGGGGCCTCAATAATTCACCCCTCCACTTT. This gives the protein CASSPGGLNNSPLHF.

This clonotype was seen at least ten times. The chain has TRBV6-1 and TRBJ2-5; 7 bases agree with TRBD1. Germline values: CDR1 MNHNS, CDR2 SASEGT. V shed 7 bases, J shed 2 bases, and the junction held 4 bases outside the gene matches. CDR3 size: 13 residues. CDR3 sequence: CASKTGPQETQYF. The CDR3 DNA reads TGTGCCAGCAAGACAGGGCCTCAAGAGACCCAGTACTTC.

This clonotype was observed many times. The chain employs TRBV2 and TRBJ2-2; possible D gene TRBD1, 5 bases. Germline CDR1 SNHLY, CDR2 FYNNEI. The CDR3 sequence is 13 residues long. V dropped 7 bases and J dropped 2 bases, with 8 bases sitting between them. The CDR3 coding sequence is TGTGCCAGCACGCAGGGAAACACCGGGGAGCTGTTTTTT. This sequence encodes CASTQGNTGELFF.

The V and J genes are TRBV11-3 and TRBJ2-2, with 11 bases that match TRBD2. The V segment lost 4 bases and the J segment 6 bases; nucleotides outside the gene matches: 4. This CDR3 is 15 amino acids long. Germline values: CDR1 SGHNT, CDR2 YENEEA. The CDR3, as DNA: TGTGCCAGCAGCTCCCGACTAGCGGGACCCGGGGAGCTGTTTTTT. Encoded protein: CASSSRLAGPGELFF.

This clonotype was seen a few times. The V and J genes are TRBV29-1 and TRBJ1-1; D gene uncertain. The CDR3 consists of 12 residues. Trimming cost V 7 bases and J 1 base, with 10 bases left between them. Germline V gene lookup returns CDR1 SQVTM and CDR2 ANQGSEA. In DNA, the CDR3 is TGCAGCGCTATGAGGGAGAACACTGAAGCTTTCTTT. It translates to CSAMRENTEAFF.

This clonotype was found many times. The rearrangement links TRBV7-9 to TRBJ2-3; D assignment may be TRBD1 or TRBD2 (5 bases each). The germline V gene has CDR1 SEHNR and CDR2 FQNEAQ (reference sequence). The V end was cut by 2 bases, the J end by 4 bases, with 16 bases between. The CDR3 sequence is 16 residues long. The DNA for the CDR3 is TGTGCCAGCAGCTTAAAAGCGGCCCGGGGCGCAGATACGCAGTATTTT. This gives the protein CASSLKAARGADTQYF. The complete variable domain, with remaining parts taken from reference TRBV7-9 and TRBJ2-3, reads DTGVSQNPRHKITKRGQNVTFRCDPISEHNRLYWYRQTLGQGPEFLTYFQNEAQLEKSRLLSDRFSAERPKGSFSTLEIQRTEQGDSAMYLCASSLKAARGADTQYFGPGTRLTVL.

At least ten counts were recorded for this clonotype. The chain has TRBV12-3 or TRBV12-4 and TRBJ2-7; D is undetermined. V lost 7 bases and J lost 2, with 15 bases in between. This CDR3 has 14 residues. The chain's CDR3 is CASNSRAPPYEQYF. Here the CDR3 DNA reads TGTGCCAGCAACTCTAGAGCCCCCCCCTACGAGCAGTACTTC.

The rearrangement links TRBV27 to TRBJ1-1, with D possibly matching TRBD1 (5 bases). The germline gives CDR1 MNHEY, CDR2 SMNVEV (reference sequence). Deletions cut 1 base from V and 4 bases from J, with 10 bases between. This CDR3 is built from 14 residues. The CDR3 nucleotides read TGTGCCAGCAGTTTATGGGCGGGGGGCACTGAAGCTTTCTTT. Translation gives CASSLWAGGTEAFF.

The genes are TRBV2 and TRBJ2-3; D not certain. This CDR3 spans 12 amino acids. Trimming removed 7 bases from V and 2 bases from J, with 7 bases in between. The V gene's germline CDR1 is SNHLY and CDR2 FYNNEI. This chain's CDR3 is CASKRFTDTQYF. CDR3 coding DNA: TGTGCCAGCAAACGGTTCACAGATACGCAGTATTTT.

This clonotype showed up many times. This sequence joins TRBV5-1 and TRBJ2-7; TRBD2 matches at 14 bases. This CDR3 is built from 16 residues. The V gene's germline CDR1 is SGHRS and CDR2 YFSETQ. The trim removed 2 bases at V and 5 bases at J, leaving 6 bases unmatched. The CDR3 spells CASSLPGLAGAHEQYF. The CDR3 region has the DNA TGCGCCAGCAGCTTACCGGGACTAGCGGGAGCCCACGAGCAGTACTTC.

This clonotype was seen at least ten times. The rearrangement joins TRBV5-1 to TRBJ2-1, with D perhaps being TRBD1 or TRBD2 (7 bases each). CDR1 and CDR2 (germline): SGHRS, YFSETQ. Trimming took 4 bases from V and 0 from J, leaving 20 bases between them. The length of the CDR3 is 18 residues. The CDR3 DNA is TGCGCCAGCAGCCCCCAGGGGGAGGGCCGGTCCTCCTACAATGAGCAGTTCTTC. Protein: CASSPQGEGRSSYNEQFF.

Concerning this clonotype itself: Sequence at one end of the junction differs from germline and may be a read error. The CDR3 sequence is CATSEVDETQYF. DNA of the CDR3: TGTGCCACCAGTGAGGTCGATGAGACCCAGTACTTC. J is TRBJ2-5 and V is TRBV2, with no clear D. This CDR3 is 12 amino acids long. Germline CDR1 is SNHLY and CDR2 is FYNNEI.

V is TRBV7-9 and J is TRBJ2-1; maybe TRBD1 (6 bases). In germline, CDR1 is SEHNR, CDR2 FQNEAQ (reference sequence). The germline V and J ends were trimmed by 4 bases and 4 bases, with 11 bases remaining between them. The length of the CDR3 is 14 residues. This CDR3 is CASSSRDTYNEQFF. CDR3 DNA sequence: TGTGCCAGCAGCTCGAGGGACACATACAATGAGCAGTTCTTC.

This clonotype was observed a handful of times. This chain links TRBV19 with TRBJ2-7; 7 bases are shared with TRBD1. Germline trimming cut 1 base from V and 1 base from J; bases unmatched to any gene: 4. The CDR3 is 15 amino acids. CDR1 is LNHDA and CDR2 is SQIVND in the germline V gene (reference sequence). The CDR3 protein is CASSIGDRESYEQYF. The CDR3 DNA reads as TGTGCCAGTAGTATAGGTGACAGGGAGTCCTACGAGCAGTACTTC.

This clonotype has just a few counts. This sequence joins TRBV25-1 and TRBJ1-2; the match to TRBD1 covers 7 bases. The CDR3 is made up of 14 amino acids. Trimming cost V 4 bases and J 3 bases; bases outside gene matches: 5. Germline CDR1 and CDR2: MGHDK and SYGVNS. The CDR3 DNA reads TGTGCCAGCAGTGGAGGGGGCAGTTACTATGGCTACACCTTC. Protein product: CASSGGGSYYGYTF.